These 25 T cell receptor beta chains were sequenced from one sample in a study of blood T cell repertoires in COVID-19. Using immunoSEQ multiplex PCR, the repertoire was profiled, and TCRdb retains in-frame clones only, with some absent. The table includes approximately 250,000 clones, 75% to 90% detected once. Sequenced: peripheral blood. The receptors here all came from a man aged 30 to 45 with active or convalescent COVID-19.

The CDR3, as DNA: TGTGCCAGCAGCGTAGCGGTAATAGCGGGGGGAAACAATGAGCAGTTCTTC. This gives the protein CASSVAVIAGGNNEQFF. The chain uses TRBV9 and TRBJ2-1, with 10 nucleotides matching TRBD2. The CDR3 has 17 amino acids. CDR1 SGDLS and CDR2 YYNGEE come from the germline V gene. The V segment lost 0 bases and the J segment 5 bases; nucleotides outside the gene matches: 8.

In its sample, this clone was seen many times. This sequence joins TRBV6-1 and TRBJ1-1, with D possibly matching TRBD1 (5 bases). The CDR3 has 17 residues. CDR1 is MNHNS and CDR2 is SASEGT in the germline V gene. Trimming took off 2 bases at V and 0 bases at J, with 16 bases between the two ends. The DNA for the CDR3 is TGTGCCAGCAGTGAAACCCGCCAGGGAGGAATGAACACTGAAGCTTTCTTT. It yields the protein CASSETRQGGMNTEAFF.

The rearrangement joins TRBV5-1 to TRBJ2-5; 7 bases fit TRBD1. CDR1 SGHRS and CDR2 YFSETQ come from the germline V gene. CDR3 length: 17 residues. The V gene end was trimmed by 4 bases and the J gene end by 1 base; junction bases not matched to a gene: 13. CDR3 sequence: CASSPLQWTGTQETQYF. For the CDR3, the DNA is TGCGCCAGCAGCCCTTTACAATGGACAGGCACCCAAGAGACCCAGTACTTC.

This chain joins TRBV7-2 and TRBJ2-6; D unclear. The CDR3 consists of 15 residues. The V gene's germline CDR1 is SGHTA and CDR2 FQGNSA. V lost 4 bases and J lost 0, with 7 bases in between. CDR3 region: CASSSGGSGANVLTF. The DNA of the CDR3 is TGTGCCAGCAGCTCCGGTGGCTCTGGGGCCAACGTCCTGACTTTC.

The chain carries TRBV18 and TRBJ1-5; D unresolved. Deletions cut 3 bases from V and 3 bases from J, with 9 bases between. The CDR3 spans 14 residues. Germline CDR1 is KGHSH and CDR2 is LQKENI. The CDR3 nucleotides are TGTGCCAGCTCACCGGCGCAGGACAATCAGCCCCAGCATTTT. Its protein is CASSPAQDNQPQHF.

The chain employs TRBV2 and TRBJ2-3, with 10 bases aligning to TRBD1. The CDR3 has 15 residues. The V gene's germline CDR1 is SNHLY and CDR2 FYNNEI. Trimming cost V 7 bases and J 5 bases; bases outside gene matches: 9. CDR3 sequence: CASISGTGVRDTQYF. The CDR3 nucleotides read TGTGCCAGCATTTCCGGGACAGGGGTTCGAGATACGCAGTATTTT.

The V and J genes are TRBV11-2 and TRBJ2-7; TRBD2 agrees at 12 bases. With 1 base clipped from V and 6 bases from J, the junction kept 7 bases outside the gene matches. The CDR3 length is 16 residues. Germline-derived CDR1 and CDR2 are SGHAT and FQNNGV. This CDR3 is CASSLGTSGGQSEQYF. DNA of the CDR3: TGTGCCAGCAGCTTAGGAACTAGCGGGGGGCAGAGCGAGCAGTACTTC.

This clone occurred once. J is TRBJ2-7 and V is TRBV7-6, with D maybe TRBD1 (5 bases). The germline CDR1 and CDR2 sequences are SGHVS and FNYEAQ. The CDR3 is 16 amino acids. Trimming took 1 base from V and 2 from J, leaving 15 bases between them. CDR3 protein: CASSLGGPLKPYEQYF. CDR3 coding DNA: TGTGCCAGCAGCTTAGGGGGCCCATTAAAGCCCTACGAGCAGTACTTC. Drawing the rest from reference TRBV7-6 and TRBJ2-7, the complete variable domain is GAGVSQSPRYKVTKRGQDVALRCDPISGHVSLYWYRQALGQGPEFLTYFNYEAQQDKSGLPNDRFSAERPEGSISTLTIQRTEQRDSAMYRCASSLGGPLKPYEQYFGPGTRLTVT.

The CDR3, as DNA: TGCAGCGTTGCTCTAGGAGCCAATGGTGGTACGCAGTATTTT. Its translation is CSVALGANGGTQYF. This chain links TRBV29-1 with TRBJ2-3; D gene unclear. Trimming removed 4 bases at V and 8 bases at J, with 19 bases between. Looked up from germline, CDR1 is SQVTM and CDR2 is ANQGSEA. CDR3 length: 14 amino acids.

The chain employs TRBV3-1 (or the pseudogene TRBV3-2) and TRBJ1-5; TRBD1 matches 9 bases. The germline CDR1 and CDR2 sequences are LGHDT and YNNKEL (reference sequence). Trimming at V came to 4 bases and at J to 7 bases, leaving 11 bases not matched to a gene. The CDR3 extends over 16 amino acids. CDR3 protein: CASSPSGTGTMQPQHF. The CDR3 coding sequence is TGTGCCAGCAGCCCAAGCGGGACAGGGACAATGCAGCCCCAGCATTTT.

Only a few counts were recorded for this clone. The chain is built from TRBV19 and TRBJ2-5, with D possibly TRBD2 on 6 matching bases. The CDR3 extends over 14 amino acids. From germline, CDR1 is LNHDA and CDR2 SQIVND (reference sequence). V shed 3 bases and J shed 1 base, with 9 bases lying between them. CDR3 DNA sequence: TGTGCCAGTAGTATTGGCGGGGCCCAAGAGACCCAGTACTTC. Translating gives CASSIGGAQETQYF.

CDR3 amino acids: CASSLRLAGGPADTQYF. Written as DNA, the CDR3 is TGTGCCAGCAGCTTGAGGCTAGCGGGGGGGCCGGCAGATACGCAGTATTTT. The V call is TRBV13, the J call TRBJ2-3; 12 bases map to TRBD2. J lost 4 bases, V lost 3 bases, and 8 bases had no gene match. Germline loops: CDR1 PRHDT, CDR2 FYEKMQ (reference sequence). The CDR3 is 17 amino acids.

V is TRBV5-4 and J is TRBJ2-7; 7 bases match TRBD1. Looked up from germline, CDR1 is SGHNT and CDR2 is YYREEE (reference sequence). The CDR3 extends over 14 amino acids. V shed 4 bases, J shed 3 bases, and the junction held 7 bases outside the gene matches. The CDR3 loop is CASSRATGSYEQYF. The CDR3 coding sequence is TGTGCCAGCAGCAGAGCGACAGGGAGCTACGAGCAGTACTTC.

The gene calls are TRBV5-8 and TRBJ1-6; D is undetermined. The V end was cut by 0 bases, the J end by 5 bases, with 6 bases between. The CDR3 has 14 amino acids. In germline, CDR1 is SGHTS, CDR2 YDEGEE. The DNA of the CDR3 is TGTGCCAGCAGCTTGGCAGAAAATAATTCACCCCTCCACTTT. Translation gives CASSLAENNSPLHF.

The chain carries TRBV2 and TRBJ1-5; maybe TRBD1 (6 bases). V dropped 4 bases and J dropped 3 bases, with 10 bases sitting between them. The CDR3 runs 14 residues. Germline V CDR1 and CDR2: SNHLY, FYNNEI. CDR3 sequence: CASSVGAYNQPQHF. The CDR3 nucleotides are TGTGCCAGCAGTGTGGGGGCGTACAATCAGCCCCAGCATTTT.

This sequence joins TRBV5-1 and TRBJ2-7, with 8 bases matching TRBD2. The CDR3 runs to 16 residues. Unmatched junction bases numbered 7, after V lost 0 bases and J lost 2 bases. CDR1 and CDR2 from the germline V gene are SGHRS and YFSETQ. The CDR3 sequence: CASSLGTLRGAYEQYF. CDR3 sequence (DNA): TGCGCCAGCAGCTTGGGAACGTTGCGGGGGGCCTACGAGCAGTACTTC.

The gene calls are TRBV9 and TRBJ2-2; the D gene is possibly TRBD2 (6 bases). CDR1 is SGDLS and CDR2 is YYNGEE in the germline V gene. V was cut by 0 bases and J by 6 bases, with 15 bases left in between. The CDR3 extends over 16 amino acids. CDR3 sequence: CASSVGVGGDAGELFF. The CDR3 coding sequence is TGTGCCAGCAGCGTAGGAGTGGGAGGAGATGCCGGGGAGCTGTTTTTT.

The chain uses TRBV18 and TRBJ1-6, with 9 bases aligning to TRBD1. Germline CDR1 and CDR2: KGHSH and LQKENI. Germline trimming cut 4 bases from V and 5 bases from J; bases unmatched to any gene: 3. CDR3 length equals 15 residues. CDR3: CASSLRDRDNSPLHF. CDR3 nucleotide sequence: TGTGCCAGCTCACTCCGGGACAGGGATAATTCACCCCTCCACTTT.

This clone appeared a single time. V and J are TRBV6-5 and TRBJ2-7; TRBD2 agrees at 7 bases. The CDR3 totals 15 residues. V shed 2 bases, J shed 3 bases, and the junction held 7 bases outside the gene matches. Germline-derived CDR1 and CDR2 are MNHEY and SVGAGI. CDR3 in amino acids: CASSYRPPGGYEQYF. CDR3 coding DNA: TGTGCCAGCAGTTACCGCCCACCGGGAGGCTACGAGCAGTACTTC.

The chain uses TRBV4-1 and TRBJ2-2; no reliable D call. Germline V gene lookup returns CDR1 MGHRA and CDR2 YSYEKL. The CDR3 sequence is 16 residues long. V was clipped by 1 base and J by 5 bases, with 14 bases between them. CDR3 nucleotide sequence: TGCGCCAGCAGCCAAGGTGGTCCGGGTCTAACCGGGGAGCTGTTTTTT. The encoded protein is CASSQGGPGLTGELFF.

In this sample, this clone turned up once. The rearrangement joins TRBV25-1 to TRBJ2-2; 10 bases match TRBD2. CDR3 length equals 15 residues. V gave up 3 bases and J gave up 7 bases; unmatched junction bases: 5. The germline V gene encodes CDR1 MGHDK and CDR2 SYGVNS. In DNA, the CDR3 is TGTGCCAGCAGTGATCAGCGGGGGGGCGGCGGGGAGCTGTTTTTT. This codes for CASSDQRGGGGELFF.

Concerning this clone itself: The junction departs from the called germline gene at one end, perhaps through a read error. The CDR3 region has the DNA TGTGCCAACAGCTTAGGAGGGCAGAAGTCGCCCCAGCATTTT. Its translation is CANSLGGQKSPQHF. The genes are TRBV7-9 and TRBJ1-5; D unresolved. CDR3 length: 14 residues. Per the germline V gene, CDR1 is SEHNR and CDR2 is FQNEAQ (reference sequence).

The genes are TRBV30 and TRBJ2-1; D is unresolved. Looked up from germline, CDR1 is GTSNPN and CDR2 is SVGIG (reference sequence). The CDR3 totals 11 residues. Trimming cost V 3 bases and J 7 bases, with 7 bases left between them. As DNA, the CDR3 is TGTGCCTGGAGCCCCCGGAATGAGCAGTTCTTC. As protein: CAWSPRNEQFF.

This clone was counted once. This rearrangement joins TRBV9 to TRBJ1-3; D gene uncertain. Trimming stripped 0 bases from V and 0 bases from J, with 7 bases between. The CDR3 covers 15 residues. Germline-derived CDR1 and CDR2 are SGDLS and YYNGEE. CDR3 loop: CASSVDPNSGNTIYF. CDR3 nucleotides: TGTGCCAGCAGCGTAGATCCCAACTCTGGAAACACCATATATTTT.

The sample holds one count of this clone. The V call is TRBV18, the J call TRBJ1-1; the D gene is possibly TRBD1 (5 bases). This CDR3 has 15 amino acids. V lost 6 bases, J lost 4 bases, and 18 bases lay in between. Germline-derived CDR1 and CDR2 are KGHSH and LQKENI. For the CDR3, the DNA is TGTGCCAGCTCGCAGAACGGGGGGGGAGGCACTGAAGCTTTCTTT. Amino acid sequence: CASSQNGGGGTEAFF.